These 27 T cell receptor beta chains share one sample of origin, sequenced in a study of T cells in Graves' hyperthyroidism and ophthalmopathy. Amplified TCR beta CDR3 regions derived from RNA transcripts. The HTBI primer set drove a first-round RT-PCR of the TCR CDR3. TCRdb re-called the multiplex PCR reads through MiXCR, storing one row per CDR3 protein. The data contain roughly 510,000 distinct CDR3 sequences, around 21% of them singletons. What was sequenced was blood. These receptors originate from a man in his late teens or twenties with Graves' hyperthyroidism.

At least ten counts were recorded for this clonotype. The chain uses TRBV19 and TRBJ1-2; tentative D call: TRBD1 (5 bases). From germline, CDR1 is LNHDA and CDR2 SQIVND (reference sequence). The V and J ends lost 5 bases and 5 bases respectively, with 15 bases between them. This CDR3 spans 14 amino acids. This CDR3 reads CASSPGLPAYGYTF. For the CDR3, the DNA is TGTGCCAGTAGTCCGGGACTTCCCGCGTATGGCTACACCTTC.

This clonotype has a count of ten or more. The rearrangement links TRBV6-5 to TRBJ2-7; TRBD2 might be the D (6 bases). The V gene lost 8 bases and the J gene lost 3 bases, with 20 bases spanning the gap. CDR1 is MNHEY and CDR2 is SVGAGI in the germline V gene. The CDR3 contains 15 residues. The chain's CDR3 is CASWGRSDWSYEQYF. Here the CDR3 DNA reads TGTGCCAGCTGGGGGAGGTCGGACTGGAGCTACGAGCAGTACTTC.

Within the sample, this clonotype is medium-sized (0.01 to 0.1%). CDR3 nucleotide sequence: TGTGCCAGCAATGGTAAGGGGCACAGGACTGAAGCTTTCTTT. Protein product: CASNGKGHRTEAFF. This chain joins TRBV7-9 and TRBJ1-1; possibly TRBD1 for D (5 bases). The CDR3 sequence is 14 residues long. Germline V lookup: CDR1 SEHNR, CDR2 FQNEAQ (reference sequence). V lost 7 bases and J lost 5, with 17 bases in between.

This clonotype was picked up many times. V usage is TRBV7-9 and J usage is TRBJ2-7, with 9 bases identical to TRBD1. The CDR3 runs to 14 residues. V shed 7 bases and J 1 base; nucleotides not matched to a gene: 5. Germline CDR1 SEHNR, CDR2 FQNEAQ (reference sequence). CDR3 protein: CASMGGQGSYEQYF. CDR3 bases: TGTGCCAGCATGGGGGGACAGGGTTCCTACGAGCAGTACTTC. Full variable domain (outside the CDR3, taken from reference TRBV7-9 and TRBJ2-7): DTGVSQNPRHKITKRGQNVTFRCDPISEHNRLYWYRQTLGQGPEFLTYFQNEAQLEKSRLLSDRFSAERPKGSFSTLEIQRTEQGDSAMYLCASMGGQGSYEQYFGPGTRLTVT.

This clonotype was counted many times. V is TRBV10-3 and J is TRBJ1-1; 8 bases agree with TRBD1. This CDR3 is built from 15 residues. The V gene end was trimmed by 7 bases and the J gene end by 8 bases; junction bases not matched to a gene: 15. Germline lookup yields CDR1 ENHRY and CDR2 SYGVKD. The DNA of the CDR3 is TGTGCCATCACCCTAGGACCAGGGGGCGGTTCGGAAGCTTTCTTT. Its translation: CAITLGPGGGSEAFF.

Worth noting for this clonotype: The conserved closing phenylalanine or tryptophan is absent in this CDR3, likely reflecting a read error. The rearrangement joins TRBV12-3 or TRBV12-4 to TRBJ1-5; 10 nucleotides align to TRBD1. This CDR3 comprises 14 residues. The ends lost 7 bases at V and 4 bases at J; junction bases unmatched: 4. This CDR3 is CASKPGQGNQPQHL. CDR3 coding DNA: TGTGCCAGCAAGCCGGGACAGGGGAATCAGCCCCAGCATCTT.

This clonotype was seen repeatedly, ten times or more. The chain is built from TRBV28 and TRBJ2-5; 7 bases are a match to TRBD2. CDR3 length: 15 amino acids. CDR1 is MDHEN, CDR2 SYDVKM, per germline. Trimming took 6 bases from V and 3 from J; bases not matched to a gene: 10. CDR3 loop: CASSAFRGGEETQYF. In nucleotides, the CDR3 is TGTGCCAGCAGCGCCTTTCGCGGGGGAGAAGAGACCCAGTACTTC.

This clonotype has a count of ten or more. CDR3 residues: CASSLYMGTGGETQYF. In DNA, the CDR3 is TGTGCCAGCAGTTTATATATGGGGACAGGGGGAGAGACCCAGTACTTC. The V gene is TRBV12-3 or TRBV12-4, the J gene TRBJ2-5, with 11 nucleotides matching TRBD1. The CDR3 contains 16 residues. J gave up 4 bases and V 2 bases, and 6 bases lay outside the gene matches.

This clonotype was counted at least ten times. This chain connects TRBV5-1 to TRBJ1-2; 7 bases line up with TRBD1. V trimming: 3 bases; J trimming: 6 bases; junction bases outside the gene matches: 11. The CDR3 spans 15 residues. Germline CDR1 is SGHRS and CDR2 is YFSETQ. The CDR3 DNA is TGCGCCAGCAGCTCAACAACAGGGGCCGCGAATGGCTACACCTTC. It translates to CASSSTTGAANGYTF.

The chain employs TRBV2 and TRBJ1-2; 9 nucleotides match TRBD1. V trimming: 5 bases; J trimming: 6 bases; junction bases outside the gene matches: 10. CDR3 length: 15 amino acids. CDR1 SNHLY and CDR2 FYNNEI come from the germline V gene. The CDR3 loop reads CASSTGTGSSHGYTF. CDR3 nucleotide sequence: TGTGCCAGCAGTACCGGGACAGGGAGTTCGCATGGCTACACCTTC.

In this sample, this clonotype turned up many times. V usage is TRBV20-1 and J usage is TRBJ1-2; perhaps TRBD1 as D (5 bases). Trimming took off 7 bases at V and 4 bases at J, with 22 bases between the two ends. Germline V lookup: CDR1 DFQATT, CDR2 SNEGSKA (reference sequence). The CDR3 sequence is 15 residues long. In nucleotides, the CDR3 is TGCAGTGTTTCAAAACTCGGGGGGAAGGCCTATGGCTACACCTTC. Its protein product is CSVSKLGGKAYGYTF.

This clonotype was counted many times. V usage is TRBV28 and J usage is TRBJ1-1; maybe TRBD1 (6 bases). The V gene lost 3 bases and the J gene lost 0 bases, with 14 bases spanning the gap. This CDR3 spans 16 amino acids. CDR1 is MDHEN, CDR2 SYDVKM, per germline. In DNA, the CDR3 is TGTGCCAGCAGTTTTATCGGACAGCCCATGAACACTGAAGCTTTCTTT. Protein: CASSFIGQPMNTEAFF.

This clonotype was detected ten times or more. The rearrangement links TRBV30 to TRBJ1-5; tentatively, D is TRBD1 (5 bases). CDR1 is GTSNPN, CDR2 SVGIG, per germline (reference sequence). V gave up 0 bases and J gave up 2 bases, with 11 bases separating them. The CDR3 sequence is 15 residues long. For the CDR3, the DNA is TGTGCCTGGAGTGTGAGGGGAGCGGGCAATCAGCCCCAGCATTTT. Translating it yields CAWSVRGAGNQPQHF. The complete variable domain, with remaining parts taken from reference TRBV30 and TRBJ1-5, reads SQTIHQWPATLVQPVGSPLSLECTVEGTSNPNLYWYRQAAGRGLQLLFYSVGIGQISSEVPQNLSASRPQDRQFILSSKKLLLSDSGFYLCAWSVRGAGNQPQHFGDGTRLSIL.

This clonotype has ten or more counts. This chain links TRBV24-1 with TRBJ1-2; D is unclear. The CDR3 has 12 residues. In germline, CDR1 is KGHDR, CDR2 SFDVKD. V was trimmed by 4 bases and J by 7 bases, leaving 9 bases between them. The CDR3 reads CATSDPGAGYTF. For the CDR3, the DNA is TGTGCCACCAGTGACCCCGGAGCTGGCTACACCTTC.

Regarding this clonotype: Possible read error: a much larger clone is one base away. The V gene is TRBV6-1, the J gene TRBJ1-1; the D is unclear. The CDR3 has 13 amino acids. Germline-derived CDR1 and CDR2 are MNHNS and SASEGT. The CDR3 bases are TGTGCCTGCAGTCGCCAGCAACACACTGAAGCTTTCTTT. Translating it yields CACSRQQHTEAFF.

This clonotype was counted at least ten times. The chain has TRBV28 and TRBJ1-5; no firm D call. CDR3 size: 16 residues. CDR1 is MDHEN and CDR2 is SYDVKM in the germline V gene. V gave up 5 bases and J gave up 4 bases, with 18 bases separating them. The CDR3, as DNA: TGTGCCAGCAGTCCTACAACCCCCAAGGTAAATCAGCCCCAGCATTTT. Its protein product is CASSPTTPKVNQPQHF.

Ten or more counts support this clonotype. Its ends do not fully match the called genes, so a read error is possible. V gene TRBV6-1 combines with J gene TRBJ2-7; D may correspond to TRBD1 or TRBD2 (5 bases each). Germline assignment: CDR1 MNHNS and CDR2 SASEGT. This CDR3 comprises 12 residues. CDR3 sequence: CASCEGQREQYF. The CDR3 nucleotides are TGTGCCAGCTGTGAGGGGCAGAGGGAGCAGTACTTC.

The CDR3 protein is CASSLLGIREQYF. CDR3 coding DNA: TGTGCCAGCAGTTTATTGGGGATACGAGAGCAGTACTTC. The V and J genes are TRBV12-3 or TRBV12-4 and TRBJ2-7; D gene unclear. This CDR3 comprises 13 residues. V shed 2 bases and J shed 7 bases, with 12 bases lying between them.

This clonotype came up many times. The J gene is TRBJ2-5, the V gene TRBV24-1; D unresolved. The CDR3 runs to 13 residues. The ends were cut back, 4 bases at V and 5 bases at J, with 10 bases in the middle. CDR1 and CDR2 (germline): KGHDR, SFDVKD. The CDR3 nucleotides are TGTGCCACCAGTGAGGGTTACCGGGAGACCCAGTACTTC. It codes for CATSEGYRETQYF.

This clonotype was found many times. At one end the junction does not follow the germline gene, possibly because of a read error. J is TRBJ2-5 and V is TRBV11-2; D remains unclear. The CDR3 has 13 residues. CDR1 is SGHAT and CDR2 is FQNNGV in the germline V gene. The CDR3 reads CASSLVYQETQYF. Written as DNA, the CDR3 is TGTGCCAGCAGCTTAGTGTACCAGGAGACCCAGTACTTC.

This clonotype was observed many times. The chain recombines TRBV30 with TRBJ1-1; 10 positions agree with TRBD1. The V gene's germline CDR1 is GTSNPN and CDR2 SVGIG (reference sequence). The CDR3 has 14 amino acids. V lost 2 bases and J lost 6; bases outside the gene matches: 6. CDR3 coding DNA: TGTGCCTGGAGTCATGGGACAGGGGATGCTGAAGCTTTCTTT. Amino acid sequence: CAWSHGTGDAEAFF.

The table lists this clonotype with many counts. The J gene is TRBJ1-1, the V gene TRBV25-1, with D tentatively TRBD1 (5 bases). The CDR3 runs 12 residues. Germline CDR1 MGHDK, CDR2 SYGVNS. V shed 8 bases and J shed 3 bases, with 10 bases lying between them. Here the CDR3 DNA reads TGTGCCAGCCATATGGGGGACACTGAAGCTTTCTTT. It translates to CASHMGDTEAFF.

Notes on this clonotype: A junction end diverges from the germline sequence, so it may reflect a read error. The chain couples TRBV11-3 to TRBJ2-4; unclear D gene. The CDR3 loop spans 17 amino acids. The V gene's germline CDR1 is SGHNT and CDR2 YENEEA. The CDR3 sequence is CTSSLELPYQSKNIQYF. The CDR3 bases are TGTACCAGCAGCTTAGAACTGCCCTACCAGAGTAAAAACATTCAGTACTTC.

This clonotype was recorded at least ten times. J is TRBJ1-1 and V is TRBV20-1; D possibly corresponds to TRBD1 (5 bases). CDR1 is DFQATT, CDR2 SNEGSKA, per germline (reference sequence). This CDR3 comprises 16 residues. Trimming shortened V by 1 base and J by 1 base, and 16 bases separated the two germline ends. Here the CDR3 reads CSARGRGRGRNTEAFF. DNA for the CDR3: TGCAGTGCTAGAGGGAGAGGGAGGGGAAGGAACACTGAAGCTTTCTTT.

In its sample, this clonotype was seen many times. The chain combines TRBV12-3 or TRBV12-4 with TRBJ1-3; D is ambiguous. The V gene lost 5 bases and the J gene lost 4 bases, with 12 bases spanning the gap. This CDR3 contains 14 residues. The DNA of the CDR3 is TGTGCCAGCAGTCTGCGCGGGTTCGGAAACACCATATATTTT. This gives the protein CASSLRGFGNTIYF.

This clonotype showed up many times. The CDR3 loop is CASSSRTFGGETQYF. The CDR3 DNA reads as TGTGCCAGCAGCTCTAGGACCTTCGGCGGGGAGACCCAGTACTTC. V usage is TRBV7-2 and J usage is TRBJ2-5; possibly TRBD2 for D (5 bases). V was pared by 4 bases and J by 5 bases, with 17 bases between. This CDR3 has 15 residues. The germline V gene encodes CDR1 SGHTA and CDR2 FQGNSA.

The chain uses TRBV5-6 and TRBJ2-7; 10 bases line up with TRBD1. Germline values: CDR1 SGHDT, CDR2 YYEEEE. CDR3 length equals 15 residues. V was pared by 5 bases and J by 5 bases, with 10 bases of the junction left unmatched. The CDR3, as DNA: TGTGCCAGCAGGCCTTACGGGACAGGGGTCCACGAGCAGTACTTC. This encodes CASRPYGTGVHEQYF.